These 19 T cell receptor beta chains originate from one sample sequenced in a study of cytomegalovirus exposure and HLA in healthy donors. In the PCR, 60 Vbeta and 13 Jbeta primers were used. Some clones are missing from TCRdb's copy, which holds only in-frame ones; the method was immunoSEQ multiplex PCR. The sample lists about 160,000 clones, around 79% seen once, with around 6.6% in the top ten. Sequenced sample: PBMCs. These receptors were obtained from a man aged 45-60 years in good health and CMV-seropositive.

The CDR3: CASSQYVQGQAPGSNQPQHF. CDR3 bases: TGCGCCAGCAGCCAATACGTCCAGGGGCAGGCTCCTGGTAGCAATCAGCCCCAGCATTTT. The gene calls are TRBV4-1 and TRBJ1-5; D possibly corresponds to TRBD1 (6 bases). Trimming cost V 2 bases and J 0 bases, with 23 bases left between them. Per the germline V gene, CDR1 is MGHRA and CDR2 is YSYEKL. The length of the CDR3 is 20 residues.

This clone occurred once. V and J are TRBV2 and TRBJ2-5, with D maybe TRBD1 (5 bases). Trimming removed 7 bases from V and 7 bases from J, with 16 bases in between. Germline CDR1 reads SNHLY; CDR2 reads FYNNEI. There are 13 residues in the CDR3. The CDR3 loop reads CASTPRQGGTQYF. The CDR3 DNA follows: TGTGCCAGCACCCCAAGGCAGGGCGGGACCCAGTACTTC.

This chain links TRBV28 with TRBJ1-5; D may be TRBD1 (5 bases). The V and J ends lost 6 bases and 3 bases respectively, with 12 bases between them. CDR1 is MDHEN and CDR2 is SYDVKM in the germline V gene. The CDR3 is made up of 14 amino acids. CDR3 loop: CASREDRVNQPQHF. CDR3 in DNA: TGTGCCAGCAGGGAAGACAGAGTCAATCAGCCCCAGCATTTT. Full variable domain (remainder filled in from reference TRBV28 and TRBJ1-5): DVKVTQSSRYLVKRTGEKVFLECVQDMDHENMFWYRQDPGLGLRLIYFSYDVKMKEKGDIPEGYSVSREKKERFSLILESASTNQTSMYLCASREDRVNQPQHFGDGTRLSIL.

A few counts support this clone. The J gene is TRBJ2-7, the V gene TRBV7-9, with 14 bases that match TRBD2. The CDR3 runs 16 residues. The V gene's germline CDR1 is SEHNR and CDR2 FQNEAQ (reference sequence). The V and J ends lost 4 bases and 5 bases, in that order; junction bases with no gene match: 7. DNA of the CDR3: TGTGCCAGCAGCTGGGGACTAGCGGGAGCTCTGGACGAGCAGTACTTC. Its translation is CASSWGLAGALDEQYF.

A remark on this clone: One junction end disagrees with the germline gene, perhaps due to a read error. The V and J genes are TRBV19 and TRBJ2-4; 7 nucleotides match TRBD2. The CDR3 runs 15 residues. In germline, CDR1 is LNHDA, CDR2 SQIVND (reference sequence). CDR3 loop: CASSSLAGAQNIQYF. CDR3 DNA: TGTGCCAGTAGTTCCTTGGCGGGAGCCCAAAACATTCAGTACTTC.

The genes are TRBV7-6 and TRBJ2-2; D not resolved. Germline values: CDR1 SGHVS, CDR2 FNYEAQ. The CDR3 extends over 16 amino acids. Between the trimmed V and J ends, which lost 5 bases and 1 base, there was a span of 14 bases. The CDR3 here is CASSTAETLNTGELFF. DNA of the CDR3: TGTGCCAGCAGCACAGCCGAGACACTGAACACCGGGGAGCTGTTTTTT. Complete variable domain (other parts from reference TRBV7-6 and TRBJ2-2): GAGVSQSPRYKVTKRGQDVALRCDPISGHVSLYWYRQALGQGPEFLTYFNYEAQQDKSGLPNDRFSAERPEGSISTLTIQRTEQRDSAMYRCASSTAETLNTGELFFGEGSRLTVL.

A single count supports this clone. The CDR3 sequence: CASSTQGILTGELFF. The DNA for the CDR3 is TGTGCCAGTAGTACCCAGGGGATTTTGACCGGGGAGCTGTTTTTT. The chain combines TRBV19 with TRBJ2-2, with D maybe TRBD1 (6 bases). This CDR3 has 15 residues. The germline V and J ends were trimmed by 4 bases and 5 bases, with 14 bases remaining between them. CDR1 is LNHDA, CDR2 SQIVND, per germline (reference sequence).

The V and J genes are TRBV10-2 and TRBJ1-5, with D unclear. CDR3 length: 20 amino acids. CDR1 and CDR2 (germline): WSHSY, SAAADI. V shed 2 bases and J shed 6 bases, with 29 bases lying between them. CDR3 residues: CASSEPRVNPMRRLGQPQHF. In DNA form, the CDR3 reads TGCGCCAGCAGTGAGCCGAGGGTAAACCCAATGAGGCGGTTGGGTCAGCCCCAGCATTTT.

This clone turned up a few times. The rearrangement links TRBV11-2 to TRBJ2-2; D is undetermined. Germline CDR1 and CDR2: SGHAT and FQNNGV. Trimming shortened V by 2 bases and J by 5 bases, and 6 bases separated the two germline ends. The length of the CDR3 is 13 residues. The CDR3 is CASSLSWTGELFF. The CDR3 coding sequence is TGTGCCAGCAGCTTAAGCTGGACCGGGGAGCTGTTTTTT.

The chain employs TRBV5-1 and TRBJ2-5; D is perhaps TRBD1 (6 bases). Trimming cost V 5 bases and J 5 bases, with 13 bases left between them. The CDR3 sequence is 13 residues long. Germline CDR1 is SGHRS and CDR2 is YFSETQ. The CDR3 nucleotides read TGCGCCAGCAGGGGAAGCCAGGGGGAGACCCAGTACTTC. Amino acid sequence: CASRGSQGETQYF.

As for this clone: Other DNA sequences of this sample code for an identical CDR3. CDR3 coding DNA: TGTGCCAGCAGCTTGTTAGGGGACAATCAGCCCCAGCATTTT. This codes for CASSLLGDNQPQHF. This chain joins TRBV5-6 and TRBJ1-5, with D possibly being TRBD1 (5 bases). Deletions cut 1 base from V and 3 bases from J, with 8 bases between. Germline V gives CDR1 SGHDT, CDR2 YYEEEE. This CDR3 contains 14 residues.

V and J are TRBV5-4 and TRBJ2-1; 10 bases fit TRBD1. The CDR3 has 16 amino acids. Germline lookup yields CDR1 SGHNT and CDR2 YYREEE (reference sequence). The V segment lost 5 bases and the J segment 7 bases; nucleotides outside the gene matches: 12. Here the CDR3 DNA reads TGTGCCAGCAGTTTTACGGGACAGGGGTTAGGAAATGAGCAGTTCTTC. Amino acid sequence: CASSFTGQGLGNEQFF.

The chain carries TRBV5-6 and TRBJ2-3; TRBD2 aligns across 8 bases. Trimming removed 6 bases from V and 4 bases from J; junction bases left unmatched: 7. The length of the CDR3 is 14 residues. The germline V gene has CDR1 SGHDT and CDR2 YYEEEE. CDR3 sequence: CASTRGGESDTQYF. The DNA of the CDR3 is TGTGCCAGCACCCGGGGGGGGGAATCAGATACGCAGTATTTT.

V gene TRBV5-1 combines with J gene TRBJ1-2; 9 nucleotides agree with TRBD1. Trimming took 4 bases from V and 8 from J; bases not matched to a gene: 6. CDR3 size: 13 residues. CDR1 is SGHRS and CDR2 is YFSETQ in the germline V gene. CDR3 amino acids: CASSQDRGGGYTF. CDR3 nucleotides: TGCGCCAGCAGCCAAGACAGGGGGGGCGGCTACACCTTC.

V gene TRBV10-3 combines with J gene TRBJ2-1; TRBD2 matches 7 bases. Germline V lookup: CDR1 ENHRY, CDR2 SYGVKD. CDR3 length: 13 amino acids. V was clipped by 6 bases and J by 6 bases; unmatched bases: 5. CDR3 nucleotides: TGTGCCATCAGAAGCGGGAAAACCAATGAGCAGTTCTTC. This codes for CAIRSGKTNEQFF.

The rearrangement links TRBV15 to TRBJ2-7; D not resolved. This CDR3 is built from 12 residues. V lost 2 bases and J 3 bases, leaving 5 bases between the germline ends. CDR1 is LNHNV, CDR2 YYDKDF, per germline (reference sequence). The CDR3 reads CATSRNYYEQYF. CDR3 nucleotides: TGTGCCACCAGCAGAAATTACTACGAGCAGTACTTC.

The CDR3 sequence is CASSLSGGTDTQYF. CDR3 coding DNA: TGCGCCAGCAGCCTTAGCGGAGGCACAGATACGCAGTATTTT. The rearrangement links TRBV5-1 to TRBJ2-3, with D maybe TRBD2 (6 bases). This CDR3 spans 14 amino acids. Trimming shortened V by 4 bases and J by 1 base, and 10 bases separated the two germline ends. Germline-derived CDR1 and CDR2 are SGHRS and YFSETQ.

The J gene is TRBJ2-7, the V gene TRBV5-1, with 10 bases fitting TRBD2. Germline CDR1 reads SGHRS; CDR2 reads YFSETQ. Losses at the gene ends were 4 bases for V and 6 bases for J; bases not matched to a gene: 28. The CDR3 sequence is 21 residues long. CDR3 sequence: CASSPNSGRAYFLVLILEQYF. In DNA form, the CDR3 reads TGCGCCAGCAGCCCGAACAGCGGGAGGGCCTACTTTCTCGTCCTTATTCTCGAGCAGTACTTC.

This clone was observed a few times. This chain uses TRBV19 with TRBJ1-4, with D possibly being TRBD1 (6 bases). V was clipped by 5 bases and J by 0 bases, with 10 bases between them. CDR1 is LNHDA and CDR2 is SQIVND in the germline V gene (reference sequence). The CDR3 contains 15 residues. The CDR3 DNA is TGTGCCAGTAGTGGCCGGACAGCAACTAATGAAAAACTGTTTTTT. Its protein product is CASSGRTATNEKLFF.